Listed here are 7 T cell receptor beta chains from one sample, sequenced in a study of long-term antiretroviral therapy in people with HIV (dated by TCRdb to 2021 to 2024). Sequencing of the TRB variable region was done with the immunoSEQ hsTCRB v3.0 assay at survey level resolution. The table comes from immuneACCESS by way of TCRdb, which keeps in-frame sequences with V and J called. Part of the clones is missing from these tables; in studies checked, under half for an unresolved V gene and the rest for unknown reasons. This sample gives about 11,000 clones in total; about four fifths of them show up just once. The ten largest clones take up 15% to 20% of the sample. This material consisted of unsorted PBMCs, taken 1.8 years after starting antiretroviral therapy. Receptors originate from a middle-aged man with HIV.

The V and J genes are TRBV27 and TRBJ1-5; D perhaps matches TRBD1 (6 bases). V was cut by 5 bases and J by 4 bases, with 18 bases left in between. CDR3 size: 16 residues. The germline V gene encodes CDR1 MNHEY and CDR2 SMNVEV (reference sequence). This chain's CDR3 is CASSPARQVGNQPQHF. The CDR3 nucleotides are TGTGCCAGCAGTCCCGCCCGACAGGTTGGAAATCAGCCCCAGCATTTT.

The rearrangement joins TRBV6-5 to TRBJ2-1, with D tentatively TRBD1 or TRBD2 (5 bases each). V lost 8 bases and J 5 bases, leaving 16 bases between the germline ends. The germline CDR1 and CDR2 sequences are MNHEY and SVGAGI. CDR3 length equals 14 residues. The CDR3 spells CASLRDRTNNEQFF. CDR3 DNA: TGTGCCAGCCTCCGGGACCGGACGAACAATGAGCAGTTCTTC.

The V call is TRBV11-2, the J call TRBJ2-7; 7 bases are a match to TRBD1. This CDR3 spans 14 amino acids. The germline CDR1 and CDR2 sequences are SGHAT and FQNNGV. Losses at the gene ends were 5 bases for V and 4 bases for J; bases not matched to a gene: 8. The CDR3 DNA reads TGTGCCAGCAGCCGACCCGGGACAGCTTACGAGCAGTACTTC. It codes for CASSRPGTAYEQYF.

This CDR3 is CASSPPNRELTGNTIYF. The CDR3 DNA reads as TGTGCCAGCAGTCCCCCCAACAGGGAATTGACTGGAAACACCATATATTTT. The chain employs TRBV28 and TRBJ1-3; possible D gene TRBD1, 6 bases. The germline gives CDR1 MDHEN, CDR2 SYDVKM. The CDR3 consists of 17 residues. V lost 5 bases, J lost 2 bases, and 19 bases lay in between. The whole variable domain, filled in from reference TRBV28 and TRBJ1-3, reads DVKVTQSSRYLVKRTGEKVFLECVQDMDHENMFWYRQDPGLGLRLIYFSYDVKMKEKGDIPEGYSVSREKKERFSLILESASTNQTSMYLCASSPPNRELTGNTIYFGEGSWLTVV.

This clone is judged large. This chain uses TRBV6-6 with TRBJ1-5, with TRBD1 matching over 7 bases. CDR1 and CDR2 from the germline V gene are MNHNY and SVGAGI (reference sequence). With V trimmed by 2 bases and J by 10 bases, 5 bases remained unmatched. CDR3 length: 13 amino acids. CDR3 amino acids: CASSYGQDRPQHF. CDR3 nucleotide sequence: TGTGCCAGCAGTTACGGACAGGATCGCCCCCAGCATTTT.

This chain uses TRBV6-5 with TRBJ1-5, with D maybe TRBD1 (5 bases). Trimming left V 4 bases short and J 2 bases short, with 12 bases between. The CDR3 spans 15 residues. In germline, CDR1 is MNHEY, CDR2 SVGAGI. CDR3: CASSSGGTGNQPQHF. The CDR3, as DNA: TGTGCCAGCAGTTCCGGGGGGACTGGCAATCAGCCCCAGCATTTT.

This chain connects TRBV7-2 to TRBJ2-7, with 11 bases aligning to TRBD1. This CDR3 is built from 15 residues. Looked up from germline, CDR1 is SGHTA and CDR2 is FQGNSA. The V segment lost 5 bases and the J segment 4 bases; nucleotides outside the gene matches: 7. DNA for the CDR3: TGTGCCAGCAGCCCCTTCGGGACAGGGGGTTACGAGCAGTACTTC. It translates to CASSPFGTGGYEQYF.